This T cell receptor beta chain comes out of a study of spatial heterogeneity in lung cancer. This clonotype was seen repeatedly, ten times or more. Time point specified: sample taken at primary tumor resection. In each case, whole RNA from tumor, nontumor lung or frozen PBMC was sequenced unsorted. TCRdb called the 5' RACE reads again in MiXCR, with one record for every CDR3 protein. The repertoire holds more than 50,000 distinct CDR3 sequences, about 7% seen once, with 2.9% in the top ten. V was cut by 0 bases and J by 6 bases, with 18 bases left in between. This CDR3 contains 17 residues. Germline assignment: CDR1 SGHTA and CDR2 FQGNSA.

This TCR was recovered from a female donor with early-stage non-small cell lung cancer. The chain combines TRBV7-2 with TRBJ2-4; a weak D match, TRBD2 (5 bases). Sequencing was performed on PBMCs, taken at surgery. Here the CDR3 reads CASSLAKVGVRGNIQYF. DNA of the CDR3: TGTGCCAGCAGCTTAGCCAAGGTCGGGGTCCGGGGAAACATTCAGTACTTC.